This T cell receptor beta chain was identified in a study of sequential checkpoint blockade in melanoma. Study-wide context: Randomization was 1:1 between first-line nivolumab→ipilimumab and ipilimumab→nivolumab. After both sequences, patients received maintenance nivolumab.

Germline values: CDR1 LNHDA, CDR2 SQIVND (reference sequence). V shed 3 bases, J shed 3 bases, and the junction held 8 bases outside the gene matches. The CDR3 loop spans 17 amino acids. Treatment reported: randomized to nivolumab then ipilimumab (arm A) or the reverse (arm B). None of the patients previously received DNA-damaging chemotherapy. Sorted cells were live CD3+CD8+, lacking CD19 and CD56, from PBMCs. Libraries were prepared by immunoSEQ multiplex PCR; TCRdb keeps only in-frame clonotypes and omits some of them. The sample yields around 40,000 clones, 86% seen once. This sequence joins TRBV19 and TRBJ2-7; 13 nucleotides line up with TRBD2. The clonotype was recovered from a human donor with melanoma. Sequencing used CD8+ T cells sorted from blood (inferred from file names), obtained from a patient given nivolumab and ipilimumab in sequence. CDR3 in amino acids: CASSIGLAGAHVYEQYF. As DNA, the CDR3 is TGTGCCAGTAGTATCGGACTAGCGGGAGCCCACGTCTACGAGCAGTACTTC. The complete variable domain, with remaining parts taken from reference TRBV19 and TRBJ2-7, reads DGGITQSPKYLFRKEGQNVTLSCEQNLNHDAMYWYRQDPGQGLRLIYYSQIVNDFQKGDIAEGYSVSREKKESFPLTVTSAQKNPTAFYLCASSIGLAGAHVYEQYFGPGTRLTVT.